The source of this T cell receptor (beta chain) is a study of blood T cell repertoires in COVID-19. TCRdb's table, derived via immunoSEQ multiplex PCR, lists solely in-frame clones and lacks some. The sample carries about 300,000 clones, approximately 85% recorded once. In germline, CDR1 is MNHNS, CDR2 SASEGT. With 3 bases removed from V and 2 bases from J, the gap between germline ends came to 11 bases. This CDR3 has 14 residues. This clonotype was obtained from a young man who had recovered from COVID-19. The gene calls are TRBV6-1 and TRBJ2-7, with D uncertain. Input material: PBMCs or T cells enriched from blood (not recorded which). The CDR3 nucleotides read TGTGCCAGCAGTGATTGGCGCGGAACCTACGAGCAGTACTTC. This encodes CASSDWRGTYEQYF.